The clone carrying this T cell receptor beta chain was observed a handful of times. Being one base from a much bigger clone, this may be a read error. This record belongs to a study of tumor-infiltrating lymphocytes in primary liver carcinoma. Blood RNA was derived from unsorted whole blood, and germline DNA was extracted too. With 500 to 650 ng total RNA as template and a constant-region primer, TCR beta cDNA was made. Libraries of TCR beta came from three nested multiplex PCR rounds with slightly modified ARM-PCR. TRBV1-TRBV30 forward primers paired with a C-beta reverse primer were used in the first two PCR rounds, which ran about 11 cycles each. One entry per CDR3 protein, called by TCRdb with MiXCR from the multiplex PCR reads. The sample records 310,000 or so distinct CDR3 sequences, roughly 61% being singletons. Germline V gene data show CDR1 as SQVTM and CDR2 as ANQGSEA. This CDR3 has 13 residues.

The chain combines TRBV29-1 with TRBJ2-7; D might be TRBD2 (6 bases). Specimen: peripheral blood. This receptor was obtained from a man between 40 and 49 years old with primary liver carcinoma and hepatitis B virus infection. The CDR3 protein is CSVVPPEGYKQYF. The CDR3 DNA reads TGCAGCGTTGTTCCGCCGGAGGGCTACAAGCAGTACTTC.